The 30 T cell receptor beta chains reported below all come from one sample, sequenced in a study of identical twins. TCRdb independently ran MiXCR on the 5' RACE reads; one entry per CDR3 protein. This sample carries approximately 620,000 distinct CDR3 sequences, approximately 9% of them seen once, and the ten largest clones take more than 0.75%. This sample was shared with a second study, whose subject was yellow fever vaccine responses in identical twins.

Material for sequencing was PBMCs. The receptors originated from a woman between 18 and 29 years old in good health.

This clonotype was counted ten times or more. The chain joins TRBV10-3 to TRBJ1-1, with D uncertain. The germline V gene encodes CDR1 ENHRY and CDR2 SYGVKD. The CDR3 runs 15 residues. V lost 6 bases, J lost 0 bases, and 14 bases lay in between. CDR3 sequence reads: CAISPRSQMNTEAFF. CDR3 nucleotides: TGTGCCATCAGCCCAAGGAGCCAAATGAACACTGAAGCTTTCTTT.

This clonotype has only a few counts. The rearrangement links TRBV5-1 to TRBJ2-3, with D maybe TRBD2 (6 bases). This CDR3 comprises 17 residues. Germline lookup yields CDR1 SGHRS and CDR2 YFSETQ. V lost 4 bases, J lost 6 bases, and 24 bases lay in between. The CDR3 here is CASSPAGRAARVDTQYF. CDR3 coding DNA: TGCGCCAGCAGCCCCGCGGGGCGCGCCGCGAGGGTGGATACGCAGTATTTT.

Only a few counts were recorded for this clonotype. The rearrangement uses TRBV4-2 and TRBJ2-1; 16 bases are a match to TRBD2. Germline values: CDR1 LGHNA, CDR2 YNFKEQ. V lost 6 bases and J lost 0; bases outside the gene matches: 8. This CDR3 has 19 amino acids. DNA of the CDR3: TGTGCCAGCAGATATACGGGACTAGCGGGAGGGAGCTCCTACAATGAGCAGTTCTTC. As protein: CASRYTGLAGGSSYNEQFF.

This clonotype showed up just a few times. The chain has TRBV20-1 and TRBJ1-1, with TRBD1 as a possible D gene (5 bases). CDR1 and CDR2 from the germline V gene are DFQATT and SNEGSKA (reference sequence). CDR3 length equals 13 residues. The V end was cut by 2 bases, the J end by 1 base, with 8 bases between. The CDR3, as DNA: TGCAGTGCTAGAACCGACAGGAACACTGAAGCTTTCTTT. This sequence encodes CSARTDRNTEAFF.

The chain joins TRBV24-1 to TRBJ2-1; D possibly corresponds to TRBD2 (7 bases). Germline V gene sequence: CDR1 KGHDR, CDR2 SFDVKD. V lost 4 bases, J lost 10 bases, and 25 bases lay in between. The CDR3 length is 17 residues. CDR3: CATSDPLGGGGRMEQFF. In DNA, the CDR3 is TGTGCCACCAGTGACCCTTTGGGGGGAGGGGGGCGGATGGAGCAGTTCTTC.

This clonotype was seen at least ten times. The CDR3 DNA is TGTGCCAGCAGCTCCGGACTAGCGGGAAAGCAGGAGACCCAGTACTTC. This codes for CASSSGLAGKQETQYF. The chain carries TRBV11-2 and TRBJ2-5; TRBD2 agrees at 12 bases. The CDR3 has 16 amino acids. From germline, CDR1 is SGHAT and CDR2 FQNNGV. With 4 bases clipped from V and 5 bases from J, the junction kept 8 bases outside the gene matches.

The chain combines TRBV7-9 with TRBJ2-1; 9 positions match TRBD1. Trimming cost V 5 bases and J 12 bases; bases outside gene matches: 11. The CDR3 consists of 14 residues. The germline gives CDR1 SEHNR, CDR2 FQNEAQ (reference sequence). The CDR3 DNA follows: TGTGCCAGCAGCGCCGACGGGACAGGGTACCGGCAGTTCTTC. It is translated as CASSADGTGYRQFF.

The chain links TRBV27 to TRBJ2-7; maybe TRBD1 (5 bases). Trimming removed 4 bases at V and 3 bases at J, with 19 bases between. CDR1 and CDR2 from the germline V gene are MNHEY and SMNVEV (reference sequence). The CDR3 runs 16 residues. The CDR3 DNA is TGTGCCAGCAGTTCCCTTCGACAGCCCGGTTACTACGAGCAGTACTTC. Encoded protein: CASSSLRQPGYYEQYF.

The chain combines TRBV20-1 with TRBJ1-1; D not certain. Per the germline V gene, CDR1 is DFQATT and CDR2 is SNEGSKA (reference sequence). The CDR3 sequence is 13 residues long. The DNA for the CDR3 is TGCAGACCAACAAAGGGCATGAACACTGAAGCTTTCTTT. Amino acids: CRPTKGMNTEAFF.

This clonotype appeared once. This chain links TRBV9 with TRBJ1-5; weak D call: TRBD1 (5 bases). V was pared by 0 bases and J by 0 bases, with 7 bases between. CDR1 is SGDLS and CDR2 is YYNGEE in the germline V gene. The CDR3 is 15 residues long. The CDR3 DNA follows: TGTGCCAGCAGCGTAGGGGGGAATAGCAATCAGCCCCAGCATTTT. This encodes CASSVGGNSNQPQHF.

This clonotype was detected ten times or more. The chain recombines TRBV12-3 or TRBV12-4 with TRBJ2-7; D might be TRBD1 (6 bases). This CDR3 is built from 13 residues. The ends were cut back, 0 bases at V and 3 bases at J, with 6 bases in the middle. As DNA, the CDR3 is TGTGCCAGCAGTTTAGCGACAGGCTACGAGCAGTACTTC. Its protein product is CASSLATGYEQYF.

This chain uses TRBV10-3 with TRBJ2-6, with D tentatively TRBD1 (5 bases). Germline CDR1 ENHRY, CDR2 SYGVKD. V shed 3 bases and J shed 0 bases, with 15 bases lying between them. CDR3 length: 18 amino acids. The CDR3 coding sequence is TGTGCCATCAGTGAAGTCAGGACAAGCAGCTCTGGGGCCAACGTCCTGACTTTC. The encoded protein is CAISEVRTSSSGANVLTF.

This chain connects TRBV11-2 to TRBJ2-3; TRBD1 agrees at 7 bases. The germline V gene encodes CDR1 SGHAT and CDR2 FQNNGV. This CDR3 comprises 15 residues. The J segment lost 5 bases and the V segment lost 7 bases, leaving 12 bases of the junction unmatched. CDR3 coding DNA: TGTGCCAGCACCCAATCGCGACAGGGAGTAGATACGCAGTATTTT. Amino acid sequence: CASTQSRQGVDTQYF.

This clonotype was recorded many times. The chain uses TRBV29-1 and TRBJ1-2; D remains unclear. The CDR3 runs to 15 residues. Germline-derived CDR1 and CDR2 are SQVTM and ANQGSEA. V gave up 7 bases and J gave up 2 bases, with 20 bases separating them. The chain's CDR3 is CSAYTPGAENYGYTF. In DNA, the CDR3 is TGCAGCGCCTACACTCCGGGAGCTGAGAACTATGGCTACACCTTC.

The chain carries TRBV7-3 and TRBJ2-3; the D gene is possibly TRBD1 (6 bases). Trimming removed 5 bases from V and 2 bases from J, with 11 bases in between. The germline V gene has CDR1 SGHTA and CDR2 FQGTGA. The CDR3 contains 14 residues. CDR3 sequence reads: CASSPQGFTDTQYF. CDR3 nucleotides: TGTGCCAGCAGCCCTCAGGGGTTCACAGATACGCAGTATTTT.

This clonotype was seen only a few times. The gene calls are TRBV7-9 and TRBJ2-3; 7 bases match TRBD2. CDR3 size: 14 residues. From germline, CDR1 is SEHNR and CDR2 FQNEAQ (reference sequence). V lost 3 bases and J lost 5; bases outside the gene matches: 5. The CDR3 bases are TGTGCCAGCAGCTTTGGGCGGGGGTTAGATACGCAGTATTTT. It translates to CASSFGRGLDTQYF.

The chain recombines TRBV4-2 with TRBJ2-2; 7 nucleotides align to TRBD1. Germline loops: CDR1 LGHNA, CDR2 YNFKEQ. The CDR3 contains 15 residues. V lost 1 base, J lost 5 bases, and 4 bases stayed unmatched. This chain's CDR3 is CASSQAGGPTGELFF. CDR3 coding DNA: TGTGCCAGCAGCCAAGCAGGGGGACCTACCGGGGAGCTGTTTTTT.

The CDR3 DNA follows: TGTGCCACCAGTGGCCCGGGACAGAAGGGCACAGATACGCAGTATTTT. The encoded protein is CATSGPGQKGTDTQYF. V gene TRBV24-1 combines with J gene TRBJ2-3; 7 positions match TRBD1. CDR1 and CDR2 (germline): KGHDR, SFDVKD. V gave up 5 bases and J gave up 1 base; unmatched junction bases: 8. The CDR3 consists of 16 residues.

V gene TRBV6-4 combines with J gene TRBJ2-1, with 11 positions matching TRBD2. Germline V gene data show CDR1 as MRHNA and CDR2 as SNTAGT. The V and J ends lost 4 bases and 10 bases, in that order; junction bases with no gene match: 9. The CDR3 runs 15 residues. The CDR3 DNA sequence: TGTGCCAGCAGTGTTTTAGCGGGAGGGCCAAGGGAGCAGTTCTTC. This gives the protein CASSVLAGGPREQFF.

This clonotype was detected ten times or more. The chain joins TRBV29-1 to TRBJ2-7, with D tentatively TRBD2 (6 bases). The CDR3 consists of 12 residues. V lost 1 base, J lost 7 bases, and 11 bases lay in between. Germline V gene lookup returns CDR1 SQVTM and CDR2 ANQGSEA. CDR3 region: CSVEGLAREQYF. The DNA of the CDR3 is TGCAGCGTTGAAGGTCTAGCGAGGGAGCAGTACTTC.

CDR3 residues: CSARGASGGKDTQYF. The DNA of the CDR3 is TGCAGTGCTAGAGGGGCTAGCGGGGGGAAGGATACGCAGTATTTT. The V call is TRBV20-1, the J call TRBJ2-3, with 11 bases aligning to TRBD2. V was pared by 1 base and J by 6 bases, with 6 bases of the junction left unmatched. Germline CDR1 reads DFQATT; CDR2 reads SNEGSKA (reference sequence). This CDR3 has 15 residues.

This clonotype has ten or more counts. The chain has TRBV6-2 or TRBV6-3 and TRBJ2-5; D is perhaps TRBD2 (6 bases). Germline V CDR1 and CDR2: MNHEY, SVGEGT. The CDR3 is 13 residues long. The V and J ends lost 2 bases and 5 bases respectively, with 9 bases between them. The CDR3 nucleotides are TGTGCCAGCAGTTACAGCGGGTGGGAGACCCAGTACTTC. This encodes CASSYSGWETQYF.

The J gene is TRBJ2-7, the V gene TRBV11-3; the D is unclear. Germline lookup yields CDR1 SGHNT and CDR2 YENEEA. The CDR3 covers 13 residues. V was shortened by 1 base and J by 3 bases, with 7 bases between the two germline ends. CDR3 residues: CASSLGPHYEQYF. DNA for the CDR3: TGTGCCAGCAGCTTAGGCCCCCACTACGAGCAGTACTTC. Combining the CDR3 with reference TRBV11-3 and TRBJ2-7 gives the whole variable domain EAGVVQSPRYKIIEKKQPVAFWCNPISGHNTLYWYLQNLGQGPELLIRYENEEAVDDSQLPKDRFSAERLKGVDSTLKIQPAELGDSAVYLCASSLGPHYEQYFGPGTRLTVT.

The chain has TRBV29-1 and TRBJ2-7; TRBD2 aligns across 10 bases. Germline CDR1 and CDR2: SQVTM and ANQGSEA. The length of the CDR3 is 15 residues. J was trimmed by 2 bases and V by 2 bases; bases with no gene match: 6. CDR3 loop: CSVESPAGGPYEQYF. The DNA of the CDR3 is TGCAGCGTTGAAAGCCCAGCGGGAGGGCCCTACGAGCAGTACTTC.

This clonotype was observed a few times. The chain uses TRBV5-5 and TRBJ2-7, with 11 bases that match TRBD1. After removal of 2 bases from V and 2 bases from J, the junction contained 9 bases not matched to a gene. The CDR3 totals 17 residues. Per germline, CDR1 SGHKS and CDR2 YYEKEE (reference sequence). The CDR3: CASSFSPSGQGAYEQYF. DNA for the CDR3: TGTGCCAGCAGCTTTTCGCCCTCGGGACAGGGGGCCTACGAGCAGTACTTC.

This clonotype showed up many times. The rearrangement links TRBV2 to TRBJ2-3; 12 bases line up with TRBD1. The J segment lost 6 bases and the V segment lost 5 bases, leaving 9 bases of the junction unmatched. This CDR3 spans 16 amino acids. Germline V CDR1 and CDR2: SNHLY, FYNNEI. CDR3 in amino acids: CASSPGTGGLVDTQYF. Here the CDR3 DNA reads TGTGCCAGCAGTCCCGGGACAGGGGGCTTAGTCGATACGCAGTATTTT.

CDR3 sequence: CASSEGTSGGFYNEQFF. The DNA for the CDR3 is TGCGCCAGCAGCGAAGGGACTAGCGGGGGGTTTTACAATGAGCAGTTCTTC. This chain connects TRBV4-1 to TRBJ2-1; 15 bases match TRBD2. Germline V CDR1 and CDR2: MGHRA, YSYEKL. CDR3 size: 17 residues. Trimming took 5 bases from V and 4 from J; bases not matched to a gene: 6.

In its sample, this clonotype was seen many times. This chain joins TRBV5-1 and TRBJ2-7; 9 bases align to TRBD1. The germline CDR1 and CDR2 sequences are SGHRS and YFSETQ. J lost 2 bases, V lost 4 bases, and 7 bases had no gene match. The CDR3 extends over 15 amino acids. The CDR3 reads CASSDPGQGTYEQYF. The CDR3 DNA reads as TGCGCCAGCAGCGATCCGGGACAGGGTACCTACGAGCAGTACTTC.

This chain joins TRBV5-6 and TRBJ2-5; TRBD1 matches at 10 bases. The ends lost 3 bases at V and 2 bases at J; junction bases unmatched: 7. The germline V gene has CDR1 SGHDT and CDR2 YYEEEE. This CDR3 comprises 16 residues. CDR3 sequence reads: CASSSGQGKGQETQYF. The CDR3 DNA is TGTGCCAGCAGCTCGGGACAGGGGAAGGGACAAGAGACCCAGTACTTC.

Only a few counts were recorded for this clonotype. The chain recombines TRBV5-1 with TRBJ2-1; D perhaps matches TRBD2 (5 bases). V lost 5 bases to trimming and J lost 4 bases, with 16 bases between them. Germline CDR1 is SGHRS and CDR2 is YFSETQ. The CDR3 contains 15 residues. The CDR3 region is CASREGMEVYNEQFF. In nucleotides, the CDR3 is TGCGCCAGCAGGGAAGGAATGGAGGTATACAATGAGCAGTTCTTC.